This TCR beta chain is drawn from a study of cytomegalovirus exposure and HLA in healthy donors. Germline trimming cut 4 bases from V and 8 bases from J; bases unmatched to any gene: 3. Germline CDR1 and CDR2: LNHNV and YYDKDF (reference sequence). This CDR3 is 13 amino acids long. Note on this clone: The antigen is unknown.

Findings of the study overall: In vitro data verified a few CMV-associated chains as specific for CMV antigens.

Primers for the PCR totalled 60 Vbeta and 13 Jbeta. The repertoire was sequenced with immunoSEQ multiplex PCR; TCRdb's copy has only in-frame clones and lacks some. This sample yields about 130,000 clones, of which 65% to 75% are seen a single time; approximately 7% belongs to the top ten. The receptor's source is a man in his forties or fifties in good health and CMV-seropositive. The gene calls are TRBV15 and TRBJ1-4; 8 positions agree with TRBD1. The sample taken for sequencing was PBMCs. The CDR3 region is CATSIRTGEKLFF. The CDR3 DNA reads TGTGCCACCAGCATCCGGACAGGGGAAAAACTGTTTTTT. The complete variable domain, with remaining parts taken from reference TRBV15 and TRBJ1-4, reads DAMVIQNPRYQVTQFGKPVTLSCSQTLNHNVMYWYQQKSSQAPKLLFHYYDKDFNNEADTPDNFQSRRPNTSFCFLDIRSPGLGDTAMYLCATSIRTGEKLFFGSGTQLSVL.